This T cell receptor beta chain was identified during a study of cytomegalovirus exposure and HLA in healthy donors. Study-wide points: In a later analysis, at a false discovery rate of 0.05, about 16,000 TCR beta sequences matched HLA alleles. In presence/absence analyses, roughly uniform sequencing depth across donors was assumed. TRBV6-2, TRBV6-3 and other indistinguishable V segments were excluded.

Amplification used 60 Vbeta primers and 13 Jbeta primers. Profiled with immunoSEQ multiplex PCR; TCRdb holds only in-frame clones, not every one. The table includes 250,000 or so clones, about 90% detected once. A word on this clone: What it recognizes is unknown.

Germline V CDR1 and CDR2: SGHRS, YFSETQ. The CDR3 has 18 residues. The ends were cut back, 0 bases at V and 4 bases at J, with 22 bases in the middle. This clonotype was obtained from a girl aged 2 to 10 in good health and CMV-seronegative. This rearrangement joins TRBV5-1 to TRBJ1-2, with D hard to call. Sequenced: PBMCs. CDR3 amino acids: CASSLGRMTPTPSYGYTF. The CDR3 DNA sequence: TGCGCCAGCAGCTTGGGTCGGATGACTCCCACGCCATCCTATGGCTACACCTTC. Supplemented by reference TRBV5-1 and TRBJ1-2, the full variable domain reads KAGVTQTPRYLIKTRGQQVTLSCSPISGHRSVSWYQQTPGQGLQFLFEYFSETQRNKGNFPGRFSGRQFSNSRSEMNVSTLELGDSALYLCASSLGRMTPTPSYGYTFGSGTRLTVV.